The clone carrying this T cell receptor (beta chain) appeared once. The source of the sample is a study of blood T cell repertoires in COVID-19. Measured with immunoSEQ multiplex PCR; TCRdb has only the in-frame clones, and not every one. The sample yields some 39,000 clones, 85% to 90% seen once. V was shortened by 3 bases and J by 4 bases, with 14 bases between the two germline ends. There are 15 residues in the CDR3. Germline loops: CDR1 SGHNT, CDR2 YYREEE (reference sequence). The sequenced sample was peripheral blood. The sequence derives from a man aged 55 to 69 with acute or convalescent COVID-19. V gene TRBV5-4 combines with J gene TRBJ2-1, with D possibly being TRBD2 (5 bases). The CDR3 spells CASSSSPDFYNEQFF. CDR3 bases: TGTGCCAGCAGCTCAAGTCCGGACTTTTACAATGAGCAGTTCTTC.